This paragraph covers one TCR beta chain sequence. These data belong to a study of blood T cell repertoires in COVID-19. Authors' processing steps: Amplification of reference gene primers was used by the study to estimate nucleated cell counts. TCRdb's copy holds only in-frame clones and misses some; the assay was immunoSEQ multiplex PCR. That table is the source of V, J and clone size, and D and trimming were worked out from the DNA. Found here are tens of thousands of clones, roughly four fifths of them singletons; the top ten hold approximately 1.3%. Germline V CDR1 and CDR2: LGHDT, YNNKEL (reference sequence). This CDR3 region has 13 residues. V shed 3 bases and J shed 3 bases, with 9 bases lying between them.

The source material was peripheral blood. The V and J genes are TRBV3-1 (or the pseudogene TRBV3-2) and TRBJ2-7; TRBD2 might be the D (6 bases). The sequence was collected from a woman of 80 years or more with acute or convalescent COVID-19. The CDR3, as DNA: TGTGCCAGCAGCCAGGGAGGCCTCTACGAGCAGTACTTC. This encodes CASSQGGLYEQYF.